Listed below are T cell receptor beta chains from one sample, sequenced in a study of cytomegalovirus exposure and HLA in healthy donors. Profiled with immunoSEQ multiplex PCR; TCRdb holds only in-frame clones, not every one. The sample has about 98,000 clones; roughly 87% are singletons. The sample consisted of PBMCs. Receptors were obtained from a man aged 18 to 29 in good health and CMV-seropositive. Both conserved end residues are part of each CDR3. D genes are given only for firm matches. Clone size is stated in some rows and not others, as once, few, many or a class when expanded.

>TRBD1|-|TRBJ1-1|TRBV19
TGTGCCAGTACTAATGACAGGGGGCGCACTGAAGCTTTCTTT
CASTNDRGRTEAFF
>TRBD1|-|TRBJ2-5|TRBV27
TGTGCCAGCAGTGTGGGACAGGGGGAAGGTGAGACCCAGTACTTC
CASSVGQGEGETQYF
>TRBD1|few|TRBJ2-5|TRBV9
TGTGCCAGCAGCGTAGAACAGGGGGTAGGGGAGACCCAGTACTTC
CASSVEQGVGETQYF
>-|-|TRBJ2-7|TRBV6-1
TGTGCCAGCAGTGCTTCCTACGAGCAGTACTTC
CASSASYEQYF
>-|-|TRBJ2-2|TRBV28
TGTGCCAGCAGCCGTAACTCGGCCGGGGAGCTGTTTTTT
CASSRNSAGELFF
>-|-|TRBJ2-7|TRBV7-9
TGTGCCAGCAGCCACGGGAGCCAGACGGACGAGCAGTACTTC
CASSHGSQTDEQYF
>TRBD1|-|TRBJ1-4|TRBV4-1
TGCGCCAGCAGCCAAGGGGACAGATTTCGTCCTAATGAAAAACTGTTTTTT
CASSQGDRFRPNEKLFF
>-|-|TRBJ2-1|TRBV5-5
TGTGCCAGCAGCTTGGGGGGGACTCAGTTCTTC
CASSLGGTQFF
>TRBD1|few|TRBJ2-5|TRBV5-1
TGCGCCAGCAGCTTGGCCACAGGGGAGGAGACCCAGTACTTC
CASSLATGEETQYF
>-|-|TRBJ2-1|TRBV9
TGTGCCAGCAGCCCCATAGGGGATTTGGTCAATGAGCAGTTCTTC
CASSPIGDLVNEQFF
>-|-|TRBJ2-3|TRBV7-3
TGTGCCAGCAGCTTAACTACGGCAGATACGCAGTATTTT
CASSLTTADTQYF
>-|few|TRBJ2-7|TRBV7-9
TGTGCCAGCAGCTTTAATTCCCGGTACCCCACTTCCTACGAGCAGTACTTC
CASSFNSRYPTSYEQYF
>-|-|TRBJ2-5|TRBV4-3
TGCGCCAGCAGCCAAGTTGTGGGGGGGCGGGAGACCCAGTACTTC
CASSQVVGGRETQYF
>TRBD1|-|TRBJ1-2|TRBV25-1
TGTGCCAGCAGTTCAACGGGACAGCATTCTAACTATGGCTACATCTTC
CASSSTGQHSNYGYIF
>TRBD2|-|TRBJ2-3|TRBV29-1
TGCAGCGTTGAGACTAGCGGGGGGTTAGATACGCAGTATTTT
CSVETSGGLDTQYF
>TRBD1|-|TRBJ1-2|TRBV4-3
TGCGCCAGCAGCCCCGAGGGGAGACAGGGCTATGGCTACACCTTC
CASSPEGRQGYGYTF
>TRBD1|once|TRBJ2-7|TRBV28
TGTGCCAGCAGTTTTCCGGGACAGGGGGCCCAATTGTATTTC
CASSFPGQGAQLYF
>TRBD1|-|TRBJ1-1|TRBV6-7
TGTGCCAGCAGCCGCGGGGGACAGGGGAACACTGAAGCTTTCTTT
CASSRGGQGNTEAFF
>-|-|TRBJ2-5|TRBV7-7
TGTGCCAGCAGCTTCGGGGCGGGGACGGAGACCCAGTACTTC
CASSFGAGTETQYF
>-|once|TRBJ1-1|TRBV7-9
TGTGCCAGCAGCTTAACAGGAAACACTGAAGCTTTCTTT
CASSLTGNTEAFF
>-|-|TRBJ2-3|TRBV5-1
TGCGCCAGCAGCTTGGGATTTGCGGATTTGAGCACAGATACGCAGTATTTT
CASSLGFADLSTDTQYF
>-|-|TRBJ2-7|TRBV28
TGTGCCAGCAGTTTAGGCGGAGGCTCCTACGAGCAGTACTTC
CASSLGGGSYEQYF
>-|-|TRBJ2-7|TRBV5-4
TGTGCCAGCAGCGCCCGGACTCCCCCCTACGAGCAGTACTTC
CASSARTPPYEQYF
>TRBD1|-|TRBJ1-1|TRBV6-5
TGTGCCAGCAGTTACAGGGGACAGTCTCTGTTCTCTGAAGCTTTCTTT
CASSYRGQSLFSEAFF
>-|-|TRBJ2-2|TRBV9
TGTGCCAGCAGCTTGACTGATCCCGGGGAGCTGTTTTTT
CASSLTDPGELFF
>-|-|TRBJ2-2|TRBV19
TGTGCCAGTAGTATCTCGGGGGAGGGACATCACACCGGGGAGCTGTTTTTT
CASSISGEGHHTGELFF
>TRBD2|-|TRBJ2-1|TRBV5-1
TGCGCCAGCAGCTTGACTAGCGGGGGGGTTTACAATGAGCAGTTCTTC
CASSLTSGGVYNEQFF
>-|-|TRBJ2-1|TRBV9
TGTGCCAGCAGCGTAGGCGGCAAGAGCGTGGAATATGAGCAGTTCTTC
CASSVGGKSVEYEQFF
>-|once|TRBJ1-5|TRBV27
TGTGCCAGCAGTTTCCAGTCCAATCAGCCCCAGCATTTT
CASSFQSNQPQHF
>-|once|TRBJ2-2|TRBV2
TGTGCCAGCAGAGCATACACCGGGGAGCTGTTTTTT
CASRAYTGELFF
>-|-|TRBJ2-7|TRBV21-1
TGTGTCAGCAACACGGACAGCCCCTACGAGCAGTACTTC
CVSNTDSPYEQYF
>-|-|TRBJ2-3|TRBV7-9
TGTGCCAGCAGCTTTGGAGGAGGAGTGACAGATACGCAGTATTTT
CASSFGGGVTDTQYF
>TRBD1|-|TRBJ1-2|TRBV11-2
TGTGCCAGCAGCGCCGACCCCGGGACAGGGGGCGATCTGTATGGCTACACCTTC
CASSADPGTGGDLYGYTF
>-|-|TRBJ2-7|TRBV6-1
TGTGCCAGCAGCGGCATGGAAACAGGGTCCTACGAGCAGTACTTC
CASSGMETGSYEQYF
>-|once|TRBJ1-2|TRBV5-4
TGTGCCAGCAGCATTGGAGGGAGGGTCGATAGAGGGATTGGCTACACCTTC
CASSIGGRVDRGIGYTF
>TRBD2|-|TRBJ2-1|TRBV19
TGTGCCACCTCCCCCTTTGCGGGAGGAAGTCGCAATGAGCAGTTCTTC
CATSPFAGGSRNEQFF
>-|-|TRBJ1-4|TRBV6-1
TGTGCCAGCAGTGAAATAGGAGCTAATGAAAAACTGTTTTTT
CASSEIGANEKLFF
>-|-|TRBJ2-6|TRBV9
TGTGCCAGCAGCGCCCCGGGCTCTGGGGCCAACGTCCTGACTTTC
CASSAPGSGANVLTF
>TRBD2|-|TRBJ2-1|TRBV5-8
TGTGCCAGCAGCTTAGGGACTAGCGGGGTTAATGAGCAGTTCTTC
CASSLGTSGVNEQFF
>TRBD2|-|TRBJ2-3|TRBV5-1
TGCGCCAGCAGCGCGGGACTAGCGCCAAGCACAGATACGCAGTATTTT
CASSAGLAPSTDTQYF
>TRBD1|-|TRBJ2-5|TRBV2
TGTGCCAGCAGTGCGAGACAGGGGGCTGAGACCCAGTACTTC
CASSARQGAETQYF
>-|-|TRBJ2-5|TRBV19
TGTGCCAGTAGTCCGAGCGGAGGGTGGGAGACCCAGTACTTC
CASSPSGGWETQYF
>TRBD1|-|TRBJ2-5|TRBV6-6
TGTGCCAGCAGCGATCCAGGGGGCCCGGGACAAGACCCCCCGTACTTC
CASSDPGGPGQDPPYF
>-|few|TRBJ2-7|TRBV6-5
TGTGCCAGCAGACGACAGGAAGGCTTCTACGAGCAGTACTTC
CASRRQEGFYEQYF
>-|once|TRBJ1-3|TRBV4-3
TGCGCCAGCAGCCAAGATCTTGGAAACACCATATATTTT
CASSQDLGNTIYF
>-|-|TRBJ1-3|TRBV5-5
TGTGCCAGCAGCTCTGGCGGGGGTGGAAACACCATATATTTT
CASSSGGGGNTIYF
>-|few|TRBJ2-7|TRBV4-1
TGCGCCAGCAGCCAACAGACGGGCTACGAGCAGTACTTC
CASSQQTGYEQYF
>TRBD1|-|TRBJ1-4|TRBV7-2
TGTGCCAGCAGCAAGCAGGGGGCAACTAATGAAAAACTGTTTTTT
CASSKQGATNEKLFF
>-|-|TRBJ2-1|TRBV4-3
TGCGCCAGCAGCCAAGATAGGAGGGGCCAGAACAATGAGCAGTTCTTC
CASSQDRRGQNNEQFF
>TRBD2|-|TRBJ2-3|TRBV9
TGTGCCAGCAGCGTGGGGGGAGGGGGACTAGCAGATACGCAGTATTTT
CASSVGGGGLADTQYF
>TRBD2|-|TRBJ2-2|TRBV4-2
TGTGCCAGCAGCCAACCAGCGGGAGGGCCCCTCGGGGAGCTGTTTTTT
CASSQPAGGPLGELFF
>-|-|TRBJ2-6|TRBV18
TGTGCCAGCTCCGTTAGCTCTGGGGCCAACGTCCTGACTTTC
CASSVSSGANVLTF
>-|-|TRBJ2-2|TRBV2
TGTGCCAGCAGTCCAACGACAATAACGAACACCGGGGAGCTGTTTTTT
CASSPTTITNTGELFF
>TRBD1|-|TRBJ2-5|TRBV6-1
TGTGCCAGCAGTGGACTGGACAGGGGGGGGACCCAGTACTTC
CASSGLDRGGTQYF
>TRBD1|-|TRBJ2-1|TRBV5-1
TGCGCCAGCAGTTCCGGGACAGCAATCTACAATGAGCAGTTCTTC
CASSSGTAIYNEQFF